These 13 T cell receptor beta chains share one sample of origin, sequenced in a study of beta chain features in type 1 diabetes. Regarding the study as a whole: Within each of all four CD4+ subsets, Type 1 diabetes patients had TCRB CDR3s that were moderately but significantly shorter.

Sequencing targeted expressed TCRB transcripts, as all isolated RNA had been reverse transcribed. TCRdb's copy holds only in-frame clones and misses some; the assay was immunoSEQ multiplex PCR. This sample yields 630,000 or so clones, of which about 14% are seen a single time; nearly 0.04% belongs to the top ten. No antigen has been identified for these receptors. Sequenced input: naive CD4+ T cells from blood. All receptors derive from a man in his late teens or twenties with type 1 diabetes.

In its sample, this clone was seen a few times. The chain employs TRBV4-1 and TRBJ2-7; a weak D match, TRBD2 (5 bases). V lost 2 bases, J lost 3 bases, and 11 bases lay in between. CDR3 size: 14 residues. Germline V lookup: CDR1 MGHRA, CDR2 YSYEKL. Here the CDR3 reads CASSQYHRDYEQYF. CDR3 coding DNA: TGCGCCAGCAGCCAATATCACCGGGACTACGAGCAGTACTTC.

The rearrangement joins TRBV9 to TRBJ2-3; tentative D call: TRBD2 (5 bases). Trimming shortened V by 5 bases and J by 4 bases, and 17 bases separated the two germline ends. This CDR3 region has 15 residues. Germline-derived CDR1 and CDR2 are SGDLS and YYNGEE. CDR3 in amino acids: CASRGSVTGADTQYF. The CDR3 DNA reads as TGTGCCAGCAGAGGTAGCGTCACGGGTGCAGATACGCAGTATTTT.

This clone was detected only a few times. The chain couples TRBV2 to TRBJ1-1; no clear D. V lost 6 bases and J lost 10, with 18 bases in between. CDR3 length equals 13 residues. Germline V gene lookup returns CDR1 SNHLY and CDR2 FYNNEI. The CDR3 DNA reads as TGTGCCAGCAGCGAAACCGAACCTAATGGAGCTTTCTTT. Protein: CASSETEPNGAFF.

The sample holds a few counts of this clone. The CDR3 coding sequence is TGTGCCAGCAGCTTAGGAGGGACTAGCGGGAGGGCCGCGGGAGAGACCCAGTACTTC. It encodes CASSLGGTSGRAAGETQYF. The gene calls are TRBV13 and TRBJ2-5; 16 nucleotides line up with TRBD2. Germline trimming cut 0 bases from V and 4 bases from J; bases unmatched to any gene: 8. CDR1 and CDR2 from the germline V gene are PRHDT and FYEKMQ (reference sequence). The CDR3 runs 19 residues.

The chain couples TRBV27 to TRBJ2-3, with a weak D call TRBD2 (6 bases). V lost 6 bases, J lost 0 bases, and 10 bases lay in between. Germline V gene lookup returns CDR1 MNHEY and CDR2 SMNVEV (reference sequence). This CDR3 contains 14 residues. The CDR3 loop is CASSTTRSTDTQYF. The CDR3 nucleotides are TGTGCCAGCAGCACGACTAGGAGCACAGATACGCAGTATTTT.

A few counts support this clone. The rearrangement links TRBV15 to TRBJ2-7; D might be TRBD1 or TRBD2, each matching 5 bases. The CDR3 has 14 amino acids. Germline CDR1 is LNHNV and CDR2 is YYDKDF (reference sequence). The ends were cut back, 4 bases at V and 2 bases at J, with 12 bases in the middle. The CDR3 protein is CATSIRDGPYEQYF. The DNA of the CDR3 is TGTGCCACCAGCATCCGGGACGGGCCCTACGAGCAGTACTTC.

This clone was observed a few times. This chain connects TRBV27 to TRBJ2-6, with 9 bases lining up with TRBD2. The V and J ends lost 4 bases and 2 bases, in that order; junction bases with no gene match: 6. CDR3 size: 17 residues. Germline CDR1 is MNHEY and CDR2 is SMNVEV (reference sequence). The DNA for the CDR3 is TGTGCCAGCAGTTCGCGGCGGGAGGGCCCTGGGGCCAACGTCCTGACTTTC. This gives the protein CASSSRREGPGANVLTF.

The chain employs TRBV10-3 and TRBJ2-1; 14 positions agree with TRBD2. The V gene end was trimmed by 3 bases and the J gene end by 6 bases; junction bases not matched to a gene: 1. Looked up from germline, CDR1 is ENHRY and CDR2 is SYGVKD. This CDR3 has 15 amino acids. CDR3: CAISDGLAGGNEQFF. For the CDR3, the DNA is TGTGCCATCAGTGACGGACTAGCGGGGGGCAATGAGCAGTTCTTC.

CDR3 DNA: TGTGCCAGCAGCCCGTCCTACGAGCAGTACTTC. This codes for CASSPSYEQYF. The chain couples TRBV5-6 to TRBJ2-7, with D unclear. Germline CDR1 and CDR2: SGHDT and YYEEEE. The CDR3 extends over 11 amino acids. Trimming removed 4 bases from V and 1 base from J, with 3 bases in between.

The rearrangement links TRBV18 to TRBJ1-1; D is uncertain. This CDR3 region has 13 residues. Looked up from germline, CDR1 is KGHSH and CDR2 is LQKENI. The ends were cut back, 3 bases at V and 5 bases at J, with 10 bases in the middle. The chain's CDR3 is CASSPLAGTEAFF. CDR3 sequence (DNA): TGTGCCAGCTCACCCCTGGCGGGGACTGAAGCTTTCTTT.

The V and J genes are TRBV5-1 and TRBJ2-3, with TRBD1 matching 11 bases. The CDR3 spans 19 residues. Trimming at V came to 4 bases and at J to 3 bases, leaving 16 bases not matched to a gene. CDR1 and CDR2 (germline): SGHRS, YFSETQ. The CDR3 coding sequence is TGCGCCAGCAGCCCCGCGAACCCTCCTGGGACAGGGGGGACAGATACGCAGTATTTT. Translating gives CASSPANPPGTGGTDTQYF.

This clone showed up just a few times. The genes are TRBV4-2 and TRBJ2-5; 7 bases are a match to TRBD1. With V trimmed by 3 bases and J by 1 base, 8 bases remained unmatched. The germline V gene encodes CDR1 LGHNA and CDR2 YNFKEQ. CDR3 size: 16 residues. Written as DNA, the CDR3 is TGTGCCAGCAGCCAGGGGGACAGACACCGCCAAGAGACCCAGTACTTC. Its translation: CASSQGDRHRQETQYF.

This CDR3 is CASSLGTVSYEQYF. The CDR3 nucleotides read TGTGCCAGCAGCTTAGGTACTGTCTCCTACGAGCAGTACTTC. The genes are TRBV11-2 and TRBJ2-7; D is unresolved. CDR1 is SGHAT, CDR2 FQNNGV, per germline. The CDR3 runs 14 residues. Trimming left V 1 base short and J 0 bases short, with 7 bases between. The whole variable domain, remainder taken from reference TRBV11-2 and TRBJ2-7, is EAGVAQSPRYKIIEKRQSVAFWCNPISGHATLYWYQQILGQGPKLLIQFQNNGVVDDSQLPKDRFSAERLKGVDSTLKIQPAKLEDSAVYLCASSLGTVSYEQYFGPGTRLTVT.